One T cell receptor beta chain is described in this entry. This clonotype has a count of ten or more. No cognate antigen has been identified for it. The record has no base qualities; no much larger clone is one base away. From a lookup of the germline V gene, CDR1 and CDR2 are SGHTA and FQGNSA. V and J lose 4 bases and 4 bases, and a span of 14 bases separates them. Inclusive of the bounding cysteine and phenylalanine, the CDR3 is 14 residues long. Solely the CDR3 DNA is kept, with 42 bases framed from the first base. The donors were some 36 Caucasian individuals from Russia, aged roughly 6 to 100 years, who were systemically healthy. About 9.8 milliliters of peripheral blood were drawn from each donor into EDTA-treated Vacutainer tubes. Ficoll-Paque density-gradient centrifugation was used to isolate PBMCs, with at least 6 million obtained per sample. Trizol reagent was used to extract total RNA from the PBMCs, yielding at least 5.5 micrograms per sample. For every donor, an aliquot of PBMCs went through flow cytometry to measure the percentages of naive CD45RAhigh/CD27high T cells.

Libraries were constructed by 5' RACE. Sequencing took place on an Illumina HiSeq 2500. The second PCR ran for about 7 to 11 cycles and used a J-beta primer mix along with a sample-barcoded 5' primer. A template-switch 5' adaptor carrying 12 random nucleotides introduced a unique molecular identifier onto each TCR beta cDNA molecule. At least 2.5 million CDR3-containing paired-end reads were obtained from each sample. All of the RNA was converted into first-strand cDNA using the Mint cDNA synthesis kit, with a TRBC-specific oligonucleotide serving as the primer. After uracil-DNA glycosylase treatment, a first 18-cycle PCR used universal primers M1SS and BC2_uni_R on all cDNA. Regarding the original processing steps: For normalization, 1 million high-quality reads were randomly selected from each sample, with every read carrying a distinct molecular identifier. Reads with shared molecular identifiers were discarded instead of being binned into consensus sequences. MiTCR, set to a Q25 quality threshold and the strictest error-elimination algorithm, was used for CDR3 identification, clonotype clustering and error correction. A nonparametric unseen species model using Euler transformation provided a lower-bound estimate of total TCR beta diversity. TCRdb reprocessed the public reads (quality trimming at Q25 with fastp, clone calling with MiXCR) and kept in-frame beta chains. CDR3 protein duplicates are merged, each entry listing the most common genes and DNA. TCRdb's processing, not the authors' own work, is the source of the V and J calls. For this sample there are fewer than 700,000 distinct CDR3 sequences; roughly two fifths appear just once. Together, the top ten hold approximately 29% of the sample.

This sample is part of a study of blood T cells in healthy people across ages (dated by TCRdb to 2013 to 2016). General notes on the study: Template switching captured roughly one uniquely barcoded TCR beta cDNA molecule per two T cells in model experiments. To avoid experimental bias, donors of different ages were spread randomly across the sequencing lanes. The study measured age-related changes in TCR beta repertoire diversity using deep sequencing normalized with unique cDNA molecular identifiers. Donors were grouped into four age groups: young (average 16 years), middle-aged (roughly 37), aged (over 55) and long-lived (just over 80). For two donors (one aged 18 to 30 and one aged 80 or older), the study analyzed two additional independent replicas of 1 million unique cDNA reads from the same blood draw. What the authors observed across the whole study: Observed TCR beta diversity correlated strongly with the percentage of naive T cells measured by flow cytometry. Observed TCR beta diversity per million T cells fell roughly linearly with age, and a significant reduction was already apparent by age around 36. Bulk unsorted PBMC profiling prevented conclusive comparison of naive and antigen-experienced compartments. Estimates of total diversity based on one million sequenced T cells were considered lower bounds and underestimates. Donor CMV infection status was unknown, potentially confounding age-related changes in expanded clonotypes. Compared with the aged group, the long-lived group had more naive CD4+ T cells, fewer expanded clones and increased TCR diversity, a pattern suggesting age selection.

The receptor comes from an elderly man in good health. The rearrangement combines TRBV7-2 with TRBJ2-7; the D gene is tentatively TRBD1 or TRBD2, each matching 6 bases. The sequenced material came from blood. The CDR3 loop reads CASSSQGGGYEQYF. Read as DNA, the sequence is TGTGCCAGCAGCTCACAGGGAGGTGGATACGAGCAGTACTTC.